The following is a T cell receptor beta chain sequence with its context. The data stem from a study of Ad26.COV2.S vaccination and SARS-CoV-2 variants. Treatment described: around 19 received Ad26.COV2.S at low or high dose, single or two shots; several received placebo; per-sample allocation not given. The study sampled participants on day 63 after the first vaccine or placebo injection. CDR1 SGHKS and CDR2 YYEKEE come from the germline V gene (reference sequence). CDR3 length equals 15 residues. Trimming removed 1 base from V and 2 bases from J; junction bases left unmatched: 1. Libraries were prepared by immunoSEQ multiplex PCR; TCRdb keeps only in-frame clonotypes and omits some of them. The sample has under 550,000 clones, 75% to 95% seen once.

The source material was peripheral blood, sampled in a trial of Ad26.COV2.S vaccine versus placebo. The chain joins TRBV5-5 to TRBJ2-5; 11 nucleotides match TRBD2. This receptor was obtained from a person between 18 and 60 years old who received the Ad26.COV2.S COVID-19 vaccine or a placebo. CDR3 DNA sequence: TGTGCCAGCAGCTTGACTAGCGGGGGTCAAGAGACCCAGTACTTC. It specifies CASSLTSGGQETQYF.